Following are 2 T cell receptor beta chains from one sample sequenced in a study of shared clonotypes between healthy human individuals. This table comes from immunoSEQ multiplex PCR, and its TCRdb copy is limited to in-frame clones, with some not included. There are hundreds of thousands of clones in the sample; about 92% occur only once, and less than 25% lies in the top ten. Cells designated naive CD8 were CD45RO-negative and were positively selected for CCR7, with terminally differentiated effector memory CD45RA+ cells excluded. Material for sequencing was naive CD8+ T cells sorted from blood. The receptor source for this set is a man between 25 and 39 years old in good health.

This clone was observed once. The rearrangement uses TRBV27 and TRBJ1-4; the D is unclear. Germline V CDR1 and CDR2: MNHEY, SMNVEV (reference sequence). Trimming pared 5 bases from V and 8 bases from J, leaving 18 bases between. The CDR3 covers 15 residues. The DNA for the CDR3 is TGTGCCAGCAGTCAGTCCTGGGGAGGTCAGGAAAAACTGTTTTTT. Protein product: CASSQSWGGQEKLFF.

The chain joins TRBV11-2 to TRBJ2-7; 9 nucleotides align to TRBD2. V dropped 1 base and J dropped 5; count of bases not matched to a gene: 9. Germline loops: CDR1 SGHAT, CDR2 FQNNGV. CDR3 length: 16 amino acids. The CDR3 protein is CASSLVAGGPGNEQYF. In DNA, the CDR3 is TGTGCCAGCAGCTTAGTTGCGGGAGGGCCGGGAAACGAGCAGTACTTC.